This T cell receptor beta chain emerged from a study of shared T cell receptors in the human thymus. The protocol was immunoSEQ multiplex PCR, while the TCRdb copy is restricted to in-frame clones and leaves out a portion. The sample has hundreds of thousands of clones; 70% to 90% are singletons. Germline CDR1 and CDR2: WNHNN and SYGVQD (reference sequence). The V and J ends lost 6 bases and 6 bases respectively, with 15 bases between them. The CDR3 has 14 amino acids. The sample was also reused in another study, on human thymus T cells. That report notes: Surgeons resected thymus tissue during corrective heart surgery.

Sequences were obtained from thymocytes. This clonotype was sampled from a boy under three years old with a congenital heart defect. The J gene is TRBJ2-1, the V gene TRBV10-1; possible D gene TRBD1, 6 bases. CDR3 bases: TGCGCCAGCAGCGGACAGTGGAAGACCAATGAGCAGTTCTTC. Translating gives CASSGQWKTNEQFF.